Below, 7 T cell receptor beta chains from the same sample are listed, as sequenced in a study of blood T cell repertoires in COVID-19. TCRdb's copy holds only in-frame clones and misses some; the assay was immunoSEQ multiplex PCR. The sample lists about 140,000 clones; approximately 78% were seen once. The sequenced sample consisted of peripheral blood. These receptors were obtained from a man aged 55-75 years who had recovered from COVID-19.

V gene TRBV4-3 combines with J gene TRBJ1-1, with D tentatively TRBD1 (6 bases). Germline assignment: CDR1 LGHNA and CDR2 YSLEER. The V end lost 9 bases, the J end lost 1 base, and 12 bases lay between the germline ends. The CDR3 is made up of 13 amino acids. The CDR3 DNA reads as TGCGCCAGTACCTCGGGACAGAACACTGAAGCTTTCTTT. This gives the protein CASTSGQNTEAFF.

V usage is TRBV9 and J usage is TRBJ2-7, with 7 bases lining up with TRBD2. The CDR3 is 15 amino acids. CDR1 and CDR2 (germline): SGDLS, YYNGEE. V was clipped by 0 bases and J by 2 bases; unmatched bases: 5. CDR3 protein: CASSVDPGTTYEQYF. CDR3 in DNA: TGTGCCAGCAGCGTAGATCCAGGGACTACCTACGAGCAGTACTTC.

This chain links TRBV2 with TRBJ1-5, with D possibly being TRBD1 (5 bases). Germline lookup yields CDR1 SNHLY and CDR2 FYNNEI. The V end was cut by 3 bases, the J end by 0 bases, with 6 bases between. This CDR3 region has 14 residues. DNA of the CDR3: TGTGCCAGCAGTGAGGGGCATAGCAATCAGCCCCAGCATTTT. Protein product: CASSEGHSNQPQHF.

The rearrangement joins TRBV4-1 to TRBJ2-1; perhaps TRBD2 as D (5 bases). Deletions cut 0 bases from V and 3 bases from J, with 15 bases between. Germline assignment: CDR1 MGHRA and CDR2 YSYEKL. CDR3 length equals 17 residues. The CDR3 nucleotides are TGCGCCAGCAGCCAAGATATGGGGAGTTGGATCTACAATGAGCAGTTCTTC. Its protein is CASSQDMGSWIYNEQFF.

The V call is TRBV18, the J call TRBJ1-1, with D hard to call. CDR3 length equals 13 residues. Germline CDR1 is KGHSH and CDR2 is LQKENI. Trimming cost V 2 bases and J 1 base, with 5 bases left between them. The DNA for the CDR3 is TGTGCCAGCTCACCAACACCGAACACTGAAGCTTTCTTT. It translates to CASSPTPNTEAFF.

As for this clone: A much larger clone lies a single base off, so this may be a read error. The identical CDR3 is also encoded by other nucleotide sequences in the sample. J is TRBJ2-2 and V is TRBV9; TRBD2 is a possible D gene (6 bases). Germline V gene data show CDR1 as SGDLS and CDR2 as YYNGEE. This CDR3 has 15 amino acids. DNA for the CDR3: TGTGCCAGCAGCGTAGGCGGGGATCCCACCGGGGAACTGTTTTTT. It codes for CASSVGGDPTGELFF.

The chain is built from TRBV28 and TRBJ1-1; 7 positions agree with TRBD1. This CDR3 is built from 14 residues. The germline gives CDR1 MDHEN, CDR2 SYDVKM. The junction had 10 bases not matched to a gene; V was cut back by 8 bases and J by 4 bases. Written as DNA, the CDR3 is TGTGCCAGCGCCTTACCGGCAGGGGGCACTGAAGCTTTCTTT. Translated, it gives CASALPAGGTEAFF. Filled out from reference TRBV28 and TRBJ1-1, the complete variable domain reads DVKVTQSSRYLVKRTGEKVFLECVQDMDHENMFWYRQDPGLGLRLIYFSYDVKMKEKGDIPEGYSVSREKKERFSLILESASTNQTSMYLCASALPAGGTEAFFGQGTRLTVV.